The 8 T cell receptor beta chains presented below share a single source sample, sequenced in a study of blood T cell repertoires in COVID-19. The data were produced by immunoSEQ multiplex PCR, yet TCRdb's version contains in-frame clones alone and is incomplete. The top ten clones hold under 5% of a sample with tens of thousands of clones, 90% of them seen once. The material sequenced was peripheral blood. The source is a human donor in a cohort sampled during active COVID-19.

The rearrangement links TRBV18 to TRBJ1-5, with D unresolved. Per the germline V gene, CDR1 is KGHSH and CDR2 is LQKENI. This CDR3 contains 13 residues. Deletions cut 4 bases from V and 8 bases from J, with 12 bases between. The CDR3 spells CASSQAATEPQHF. CDR3 coding DNA: TGTGCCAGCTCACAGGCGGCAACGGAGCCCCAGCATTTT. Combining the CDR3 with reference TRBV18 and TRBJ1-5 gives the whole variable domain NAGVMQNPRHLVRRRGQEARLRCSPMKGHSHVYWYRQLPEEGLKFMVYLQKENIIDESGMPKERFSAEFPKEGPSILRIQQVVRGDSAAYFCASSQAATEPQHFGDGTRLSIL.

This chain joins TRBV7-3 and TRBJ2-1; TRBD2 agrees at 7 bases. V lost 1 base to trimming and J lost 6 bases; unmatched junction nucleotides: 9. The CDR3 contains 16 residues. From germline, CDR1 is SGHTA and CDR2 FQGTGA. The CDR3 sequence is CASSLNPTGGRNEQFF. The CDR3, as DNA: TGTGCCAGCAGCTTAAACCCCACGGGGGGTCGCAATGAGCAGTTCTTC.

Remarks on this clone: The same CDR3 can be traced to other DNA sequences in this sample. V is TRBV5-1 and J is TRBJ2-3; D possibly corresponds to TRBD1 (5 bases). CDR1 and CDR2 (germline): SGHRS, YFSETQ. CDR3 size: 12 residues. V lost 3 bases, J lost 3 bases, and 5 bases lay in between. CDR3 DNA sequence: TGCGCCAGCAGCTCAGGGACAGATACGCAGTATTTT. Protein: CASSSGTDTQYF.

The chain combines TRBV5-1 with TRBJ1-3; D is uncertain. Trimming took 2 bases from V and 4 from J, leaving 10 bases between them. The CDR3 extends over 14 amino acids. Germline V gene lookup returns CDR1 SGHRS and CDR2 YFSETQ. CDR3 coding DNA: TGCGCCAGCAGCTTTGGGGTAGCGGGAAACACCATATATTTT. This translates into CASSFGVAGNTIYF.

The CDR3: CASSPRGSYRDNEQFF. The CDR3 DNA reads TGTGCCAGCAGCCCAAGAGGAAGCTACCGGGACAATGAGCAGTTCTTC. The gene calls are TRBV9 and TRBJ2-1; D is unclear. The germline V and J ends were trimmed by 4 bases and 5 bases, with 19 bases remaining between them. CDR3 length equals 16 residues. In germline, CDR1 is SGDLS, CDR2 YYNGEE.

This chain connects TRBV5-3 to TRBJ1-5, with no clear D. TRBV5-3 falls under the ORF class, with uncertain function. CDR3 length: 15 residues. V was pared by 2 bases and J by 2 bases, with 11 bases between. The CDR3 loop reads CARSFPLARNQPQHF. For the CDR3, the DNA is TGTGCCAGAAGCTTCCCTTTGGCTCGCAATCAGCCCCAGCATTTT.

This clone was counted a single time. This chain joins TRBV10-3 and TRBJ2-3, with D perhaps TRBD1 (6 bases). The germline V gene encodes CDR1 ENHRY and CDR2 SYGVKD. CDR3 length: 15 residues. The V end was cut by 3 bases, the J end by 2 bases, with 12 bases between. CDR3 in amino acids: CAISDGDTNTDTQYF. The CDR3 DNA reads as TGTGCCATCAGTGACGGGGACACGAACACAGATACGCAGTATTTT.

The V call is TRBV29-1, the J call TRBJ2-4; D is undetermined. Germline lookup yields CDR1 SQVTM and CDR2 ANQGSEA. Deletions cut 4 bases from V and 3 bases from J, with 7 bases between. There are 12 residues in the CDR3. The CDR3 DNA sequence: TGCAGCGTTGTGTCCGGCAAAAACATTCAGTACTTC. This encodes CSVVSGKNIQYF.